This paragraph reports one T cell receptor (beta chain). At least ten counts were recorded for this clonotype. Its antigen remains unidentified. No quality values exist for individual bases; no much larger clone is one base distant. This entry comes from a study of CD8 T cells in ankylosing spondylitis (dated by TCRdb to 2016 to 2017). With regard to the full study: To find TCR variants linked to disease, the study profiled T cell receptor beta repertoires in ankylosing spondylitis patients and healthy donors. In total, the full study cohort was made up of 95 to 110 healthy donors and 25 to 30 ankylosing spondylitis patients. Peripheral blood was sampled, and synovial fluid was also collected from ankylosing spondylitis patients. The investigation overall reported the following: Some TCR beta motif variants had previously been reported in synovial fluid and blood of reactive arthritis patients, which suggested common disease-initiation mechanisms. A CD8+ phenotype was shown by the disease-linked clones, which were found at relatively low frequencies in peripheral blood. The disease-linked clones were reported as significantly enriched in matched synovial fluid samples from ankylosing spondylitis patients. Blood from ankylosing spondylitis patients appeared to be characterized by a TCR beta motif made up of seven or eight highly homologous amino acid variants.

Sequencing relied on an Illumina HiSeq 2500. TCR beta libraries were prepared by quantitative 5'-RACE with molecular barcodes. The study's processing was this. A new computational method based on a probabilistic model of VDJ rearrangement was used to identify disease-linked TCR variants. The public reads were reprocessed in TCRdb via fastp at Q25 and MiXCR, keeping in-frame beta chains. Rows merge per CDR3 protein into single entries with the most common DNA and genes. TCRdb's processing, not the study's, gives the V and J calls here. This sample comprises around 250,000 distinct CDR3 sequences, 15% to 20% of them detected only once. The leading ten clones occupy 25% to 40% of the sample. The CDR3 contains 12 residues, cysteine and phenylalanine counted. Of the read, only the CDR3 DNA is kept; its 36 bases are in frame from base 1. V loses 4 bases, J loses 2 bases, and the germline ends lie 8 bases apart. The germline V gene provides CDR1 SQVTM and CDR2 ANQGSEA.

The origin of this receptor is a male donor with ankylosing spondylitis or in good health (not recorded which). The source material was blood, either unsorted or a sorted T cell fraction (not recorded which). The sequence links TRBV29-1 to TRBJ2-5, with the D gene not clear enough to name. The DNA is TGCAGCGTTGCCGTGTATCAAGAGACCCAGTACTTC. Its translation reads: CSVAVYQETQYF.